This T cell receptor (beta chain) emerged from a study of cytomegalovirus exposure and HLA in healthy donors. Study findings and constraints: Clonal expansion, a later analysis showed, was greater in HLA-associated TCR beta chains than in equally common others. The availability of immune exposure information extended only to CMV serostatus.

As for this clone: What it binds is unknown.

A multiplex PCR was run with 60 Vbeta primers and 13 Jbeta primers. Profiling relied on immunoSEQ multiplex PCR, and the TCRdb table lists in-frame clones only, not all of them. The data contain more than 110,000 clones, 75% to 85% of them singletons. V was cut by 1 base and J by 5 bases, with 21 bases left in between. The CDR3 consists of 17 residues. Germline values: CDR1 SGHNT, CDR2 YYREEE (reference sequence). The chain uses TRBV5-4 and TRBJ1-2; D not certain. This receptor was obtained from a man aged 50 to 60 in good health and CMV-seronegative. Material: PBMCs. The CDR3 loop reads CASSLIGRGSPRYGYTF. The CDR3 region has the DNA TGTGCCAGCAGCTTGATTGGGCGGGGAAGCCCCAGGTATGGCTACACCTTC.